The 9 T cell receptor beta chains in this list originate from one sample, sequenced in a study of blood T cell repertoires in COVID-19 (dated by TCRdb to the early 2020s). Libraries were prepared through the immunoSEQ multiplex PCR assay. What TCRdb holds here is the immuneACCESS table cut down to in-frame rearrangements. Part of the clones is not present; checked against another copy, under half of the missing clones reflect an unresolved V gene, and the others are unexplained. The table for this sample lists roughly 100,000 clones; 90% to 95% of them were counted only once. Less than 5% of the sample comes from the top ten. Source material: peripheral blood. The receptors derive from a woman between 45 and 60 years old in a cohort sampled during active COVID-19.

The chain is built from TRBV12-3 or TRBV12-4 and TRBJ2-1, with a weak D call TRBD2 (6 bases). This CDR3 contains 13 residues. The V end was cut by 6 bases, the J end by 9 bases, with 15 bases between. CDR3 protein: CASSLGSAGEQFF. CDR3 sequence (DNA): TGTGCCAGCAGCCTGGGGTCAGCGGGTGAGCAGTTCTTC.

The CDR3, as DNA: TGTGCCAGCAGTGAAGTTGGGACAGGGTTTCCAGATACGCAGTATTTT. Amino acid sequence: CASSEVGTGFPDTQYF. This rearrangement joins TRBV6-1 to TRBJ2-3; 9 bases fit TRBD1. The germline gives CDR1 MNHNS, CDR2 SASEGT. V shed 1 base, J shed 4 bases, and the junction held 6 bases outside the gene matches. The length of the CDR3 is 16 residues.

The chain employs TRBV4-2 and TRBJ2-5, with D tentatively TRBD2 (6 bases). Germline CDR1 and CDR2: LGHNA and YNFKEQ. V dropped 5 bases and J dropped 5 bases, with 21 bases sitting between them. The CDR3 has 16 residues. The CDR3 nucleotides are TGTGCCAGCAGCTCGGACCGTCAGGGCGGAGGGGAGACCCAGTACTTC. Translating it yields CASSSDRQGGGETQYF.

The rearrangement links TRBV6-5 to TRBJ2-1; TRBD2 might be the D (5 bases). Germline loops: CDR1 MNHEY, CDR2 SVGAGI. Trimming stripped 5 bases from V and 8 bases from J, with 19 bases between. The CDR3 runs 15 residues. The CDR3: CASSRPGMSGHEQFF. CDR3 sequence (DNA): TGTGCCAGCAGTCGCCCGGGGATGTCGGGCCATGAGCAGTTCTTC.

The genes are TRBV19 and TRBJ2-1; TRBD2 aligns across 7 bases. CDR3 length: 16 residues. J lost 5 bases, V lost 3 bases, and 10 bases had no gene match. Germline V gene sequence: CDR1 LNHDA, CDR2 SQIVND (reference sequence). The CDR3 DNA sequence: TGTGCCAGTAGTATCCCCAACACCGGGACTAACAATGAGCAGTTCTTC. It translates to CASSIPNTGTNNEQFF.

This clone showed up just once. The chain couples TRBV3-1 (or the pseudogene TRBV3-2) to TRBJ2-1; TRBD2 matches at 9 bases. The CDR3 has 13 amino acids. Germline V gives CDR1 LGHDT, CDR2 YNNKEL (reference sequence). V lost 3 bases to trimming and J lost 6 bases; unmatched junction nucleotides: 0. CDR3 bases: TGTGCCAGCAGCCAGCGGGGGGGCAATGAGCAGTTCTTC. The encoded protein is CASSQRGGNEQFF.

There are a few counts of this clone. J is TRBJ1-6 and V is TRBV30, with a weak D call TRBD1 (5 bases). V shed 2 bases and J shed 13 bases, with 12 bases lying between them. This CDR3 contains 12 residues. In germline, CDR1 is GTSNPN, CDR2 SVGIG (reference sequence). The CDR3: CAWSRTQGPLHF. The CDR3, as DNA: TGTGCCTGGAGTCGGACCCAGGGTCCCCTCCACTTT.

The chain is built from TRBV6-2 or TRBV6-3 and TRBJ1-4, with a weak D call TRBD1 (5 bases). Between the trimmed V and J ends, which lost 6 bases and 7 bases, there was a span of 21 bases. Per germline, CDR1 MNHEY and CDR2 SVGEGT. The CDR3 spans 16 residues. This CDR3 is CASSHPAPGRAEKLFF. The DNA of the CDR3 is TGTGCCAGCAGCCATCCTGCCCCTGGCAGGGCTGAAAAACTGTTTTTT.

The chain combines TRBV10-2 with TRBJ1-2, with 9 bases that match TRBD1. With 6 bases clipped from V and 1 base from J, the junction kept 6 bases outside the gene matches. This CDR3 contains 15 residues. CDR1 is WSHSY, CDR2 SAAADI, per germline. The DNA for the CDR3 is TGCGCCAGCAGGGACAGGGGCTCTCTTAACTATGGCTACACCTTC. Amino acid sequence: CASRDRGSLNYGYTF.